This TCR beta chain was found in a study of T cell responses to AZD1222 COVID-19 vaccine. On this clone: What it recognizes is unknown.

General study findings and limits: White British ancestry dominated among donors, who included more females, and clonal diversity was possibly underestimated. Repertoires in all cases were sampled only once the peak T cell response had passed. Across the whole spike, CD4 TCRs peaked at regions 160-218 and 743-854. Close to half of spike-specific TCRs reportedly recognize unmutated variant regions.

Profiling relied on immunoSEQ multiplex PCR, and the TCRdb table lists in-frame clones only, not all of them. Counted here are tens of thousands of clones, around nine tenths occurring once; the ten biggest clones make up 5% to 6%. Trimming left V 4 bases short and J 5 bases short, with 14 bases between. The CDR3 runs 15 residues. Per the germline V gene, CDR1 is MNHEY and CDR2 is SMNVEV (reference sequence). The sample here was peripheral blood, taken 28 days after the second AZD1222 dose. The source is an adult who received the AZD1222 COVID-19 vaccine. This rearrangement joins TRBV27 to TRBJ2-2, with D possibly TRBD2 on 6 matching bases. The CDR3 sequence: CASSYAGTQTGELFF. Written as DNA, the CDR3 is TGTGCCAGCAGTTACGCGGGGACCCAAACCGGGGAGCTGTTTTTT.